This is a list of T cell receptor beta chains from one sample in a study of beta chain features in type 1 diabetes. Profiled with immunoSEQ multiplex PCR; TCRdb holds only in-frame clones, not every one. The table has 160,000 or so clones, roughly 8% seen once. The material sequenced was central memory CD4+ T cells from blood. The receptors were gathered from a woman aged 18-29 years with type 1 diabetes. Both conserved end residues are part of each CDR3. The D gene is left open where the match is weak. Size values are once, few and many counts, or a class for expanded clones, and some rows have none.

cdr3_aa | cdr3_nt | v_call | clone_size | j_call | d_call
CASSLRGSIDGYTF | TGTGCCAGCAGCTTAAGGGGGTCGATTGATGGCTACACCTTC | TRBV7-9 | . | TRBJ1-2 | .
CASTLQGPNNEQFF | TGTGCCAGCACGTTACAGGGTCCAAACAATGAGCAGTTCTTC | TRBV6-6 | . | TRBJ2-1 | .
CASSSDRGNSPLHF | TGTGCCAGCAGCTCAGACAGGGGTAATTCACCCCTCCACTTT | TRBV7-8 | few | TRBJ1-6 | TRBD1
CSALQVSSYEQYF | TGCAGCGCCTTGCAGGTCAGCTCCTACGAGCAGTACTTC | TRBV29-1 | . | TRBJ2-7 | .
CASSLVEATEAFF | TGCGCCAGCAGCTTGGTTGAGGCAACCGAAGCTTTCTTT | TRBV5-1 | . | TRBJ1-1 | .
CASSLGGSSSYEQYF | TGTGCCAGCAGCTTAGGCGGCTCTAGCTCCTACGAGCAGTACTTC | TRBV7-2 | . | TRBJ2-7 | .
CASSPERGRGSYEQYF | TGTGCCAGCAGCCCCGAGCGCGGCCGGGGCTCCTACGAGCAGTACTTC | TRBV9 | few | TRBJ2-7 | .
CAISEPGTGGNIQYF | TGTGCCATCAGTGAGCCCGGGACAGGGGGAAACATTCAGTACTTC | TRBV10-3 | few | TRBJ2-4 | TRBD1
CASRFSGGGYNEQFF | TGTGCCAGCAGATTTAGCGGAGGAGGCTACAATGAGCAGTTCTTC | TRBV25-1 | few | TRBJ2-1 | .
CSVEDRTSGYNEQFF | TGCAGCGTTGAAGATCGGACTAGCGGTTACAATGAGCAGTTCTTC | TRBV29-1 | . | TRBJ2-1 | TRBD2
CASSRLAGAPTDTQYF | TGTGCCAGCAGCCGCCTGGCGGGAGCCCCAACAGATACGCAGTATTTT | TRBV11-2 | . | TRBJ2-3 | TRBD2
CASSYPWASGSSEQFF | TGTGCCAGCAGTTACCCTTGGGCTAGCGGGAGCAGTGAGCAGTTCTTC | TRBV28 | . | TRBJ2-1 | TRBD2
CASSVDRGAGETQYF | TGTGCCAGCAGCGTAGATCGGGGGGCCGGGGAGACCCAGTACTTC | TRBV9 | . | TRBJ2-5 | .
CASAPRGGQETQYF | TGTGCCAGTGCGCCCCGTGGCGGGCAAGAGACCCAGTACTTC | TRBV7-3 | . | TRBJ2-5 | .
CAISEPPGLAGGRNTGELFF | TGTGCCATCAGTGAGCCCCCGGGACTAGCGGGGGGGCGGAACACCGGGGAGCTGTTTTTT | TRBV10-3 | few | TRBJ2-2 | TRBD2
CASSPPPGQGRNEQFF | TGTGCCAGCAGCCCCCCCCCGGGACAGGGTCGCAATGAGCAGTTCTTC | TRBV9 | . | TRBJ2-1 | TRBD1
CASSESGAGNQHF | TGTGCCAGCAGTGAATCTGGGGCGGGAAACCAGCATTTT | TRBV6-1 | . | TRBJ1-5 | .
CASSVGGQRTDTQYF | TGTGCCAGCAGCGTAGGGGGACAGCGCACAGATACGCAGTATTTT | TRBV2 | . | TRBJ2-3 | TRBD1
CASGDVQGDYEQYF | TGTGCCAGCGGCGACGTTCAGGGGGACTACGAGCAGTACTTC | TRBV5-6 | . | TRBJ2-7 | TRBD1
CASSQAGVYGYTF | TGTGCCAGCAGCCAAGCAGGGGTTTACGGCTACACCTTC | TRBV14 | . | TRBJ1-2 | .
CATSRARLAGVNEQFF | TGTGCCACCAGCAGAGCACGACTAGCGGGAGTCAATGAGCAGTTCTTC | TRBV15 | . | TRBJ2-1 | TRBD2
CAISSGRGQAFF | TGTGCCATCAGTTCCGGCAGGGGGCAAGCTTTCTTT | TRBV10-3 | few | TRBJ1-1 | TRBD1
CASSSGARPYEQYF | TGTGCCAGCAGCTCGGGTGCTCGCCCCTACGAGCAGTACTTC | TRBV7-2 | . | TRBJ2-7 | .
CASSAGLPVNEQFF | TGTGCCAGTAGTGCGGGACTACCAGTAAATGAGCAGTTCTTC | TRBV19 | few | TRBJ2-1 | TRBD2
CASSVDHSGSYGYTF | TGTGCCAGCAGCGTAGACCACAGCGGATCCTATGGCTACACCTTC | TRBV9 | . | TRBJ1-2 | .
CASSDRLAGATQYF | TGTGCCAGCAGCGACCGACTAGCGGGAGCTACGCAGTATTTT | TRBV7-3 | . | TRBJ2-3 | TRBD2
CASRPSLGTGGTYNEQFF | TGTGCCAGCAGGCCCTCGTTAGGTACGGGTGGCACCTACAATGAGCAGTTCTTC | TRBV27 | few | TRBJ2-1 | .
CASSRQESTRETQYF | TGCGCCAGCAGTCGACAGGAGTCTACCAGGGAGACCCAGTACTTC | TRBV4-3 | few | TRBJ2-5 | .